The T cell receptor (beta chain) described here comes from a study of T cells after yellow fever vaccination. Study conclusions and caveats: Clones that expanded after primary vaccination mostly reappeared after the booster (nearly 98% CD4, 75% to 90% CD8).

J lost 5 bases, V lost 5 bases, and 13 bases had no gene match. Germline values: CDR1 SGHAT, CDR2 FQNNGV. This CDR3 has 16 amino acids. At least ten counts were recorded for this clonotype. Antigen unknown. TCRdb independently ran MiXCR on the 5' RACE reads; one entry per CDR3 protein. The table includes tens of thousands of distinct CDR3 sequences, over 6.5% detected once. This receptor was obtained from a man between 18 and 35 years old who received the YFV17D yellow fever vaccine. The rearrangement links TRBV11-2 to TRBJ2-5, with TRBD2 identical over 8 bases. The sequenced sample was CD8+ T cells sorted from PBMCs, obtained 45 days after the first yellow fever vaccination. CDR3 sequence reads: CASSPLDGGAEETQYF. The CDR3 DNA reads TGTGCCAGCAGCCCCCTGGACGGGGGGGCCGAGGAGACCCAGTACTTC.